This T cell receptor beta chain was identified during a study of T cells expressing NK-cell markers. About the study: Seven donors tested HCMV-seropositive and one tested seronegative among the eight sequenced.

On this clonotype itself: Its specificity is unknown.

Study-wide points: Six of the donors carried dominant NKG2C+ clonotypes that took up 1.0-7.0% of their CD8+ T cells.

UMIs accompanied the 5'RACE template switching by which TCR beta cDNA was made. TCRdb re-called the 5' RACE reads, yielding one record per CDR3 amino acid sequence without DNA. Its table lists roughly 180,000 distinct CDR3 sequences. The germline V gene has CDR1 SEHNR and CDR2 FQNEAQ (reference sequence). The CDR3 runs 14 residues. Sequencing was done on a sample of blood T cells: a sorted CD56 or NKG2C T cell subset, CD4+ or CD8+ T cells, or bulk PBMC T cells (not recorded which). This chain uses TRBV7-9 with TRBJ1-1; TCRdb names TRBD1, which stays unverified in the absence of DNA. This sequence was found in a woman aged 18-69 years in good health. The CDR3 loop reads CASSLDRGFAEAFF.